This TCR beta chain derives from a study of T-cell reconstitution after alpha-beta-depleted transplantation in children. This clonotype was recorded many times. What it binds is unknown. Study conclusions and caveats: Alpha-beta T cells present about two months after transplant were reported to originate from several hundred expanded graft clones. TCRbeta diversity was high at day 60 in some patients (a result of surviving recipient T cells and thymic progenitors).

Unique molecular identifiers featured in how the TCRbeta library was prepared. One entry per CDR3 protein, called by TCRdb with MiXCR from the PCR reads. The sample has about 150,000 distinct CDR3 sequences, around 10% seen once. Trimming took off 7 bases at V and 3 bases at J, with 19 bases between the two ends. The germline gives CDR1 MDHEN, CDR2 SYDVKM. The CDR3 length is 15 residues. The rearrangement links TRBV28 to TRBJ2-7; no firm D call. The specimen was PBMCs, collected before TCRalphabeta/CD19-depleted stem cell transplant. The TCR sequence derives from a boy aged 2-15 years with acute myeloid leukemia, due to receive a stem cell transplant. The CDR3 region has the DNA TGTGCCAGCACCTTATTGGGCACCAGTTTCTACGAGCAGTACTTC. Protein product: CASTLLGTSFYEQYF.